This T cell receptor (beta chain) was obtained from a study of shared clonotypes between healthy human individuals. Broader study findings: The study found lower generation probabilities in non-shared clonotypes than in those shared by all four donors.

The CDR3 runs to 13 residues. Trimming shortened V by 5 bases and J by 9 bases, and 17 bases separated the two germline ends. The germline gives CDR1 SQVTM, CDR2 ANQGSEA. A word on this clone: The antigen remains unidentified.

Data came from immunoSEQ multiplex PCR; TCRdb stores just in-frame clones and leaves some out. The sample contains 2 million to 2.5 million clones, approximately 93% of which appear only once. The J gene is TRBJ2-1, the V gene TRBV29-1; D unresolved. This clonotype was obtained from a man aged 18-30 years in good health. Some clones in this sample may be carry-over from other donors' samples. Material: naive CD4+ T cells from PBMCs. This sample's subset: CD45RA+ positively selected. The CDR3 region is CSVKGVLSREQFF. DNA of the CDR3: TGCAGCGTTAAGGGCGTCCTGAGTCGTGAGCAGTTCTTC.